Following are 15 T cell receptor beta chains from one sample sequenced in a study of response to subunit inactivated influenza vaccine. TCRdb reprocessed the RT-PCR reads with MiXCR, giving one entry per CDR3 protein. Among 800,000 or so distinct CDR3 sequences listed, about 20% were seen once. This sample comprised PBMCs from blood, obtained around 5 days after vaccination. The receptors were gathered from a man aged 50 to 60 who received an inactivated influenza vaccine.

In its sample, this clonotype was seen a few times. V is TRBV7-2 and J is TRBJ2-1; unclear D gene. Germline V CDR1 and CDR2: SGHTA, FQGNSA. CDR3 size: 13 residues. Trimming took 5 bases from V and 5 from J, leaving 10 bases between them. For the CDR3, the DNA is TGTGCCAGCAGCCCCAGATCCCACAATGAGCAGTTCTTC. This sequence encodes CASSPRSHNEQFF.

Of note for this clonotype: The junction differs from germline at one of its ends, possibly a read error. V is TRBV7-2 and J is TRBJ2-5; 8 bases map to TRBD1. Germline CDR1 SGHTA, CDR2 FQGNSA. The CDR3 has 15 amino acids. CDR3 loop: CASSLGDRQQEIQYF. DNA for the CDR3: TGTGCCAGCAGCTTAGGGGACAGGCAGCAAGAGATCCAGTACTTC. The full variable domain, in which reference TRBV7-2 and TRBJ2-5 provide the parts outside the CDR3, is GAGVSQSPSNKVTEKGKDVELRCDPISGHTALYWYRQSLGQGLEFLIYFQGNSAPDKSGLPSDRFSAERTGGSVSTLTIQRTQQEDSAVYLCASSLGDRQQEIQYFGPGTRLLVL.

This clonotype was observed a few times. The chain uses TRBV6-2 or TRBV6-3 and TRBJ2-7, with 10 positions matching TRBD2. This CDR3 has 15 residues. With V trimmed by 6 bases and J by 3 bases, 8 bases remained unmatched. Per germline, CDR1 MNHEY and CDR2 SVGEGT. The CDR3 coding sequence is TGTGCCAGCAGATCGAGCGGGGGGGTGATCTACGAGCAGTACTTC. Amino acids: CASRSSGGVIYEQYF.

This clonotype has just a few counts. In DNA, the CDR3 is TGTGCCAGCAGTTACTGGGTCCAAGAGACCCAGTACTTC. As protein: CASSYWVQETQYF. The V call is TRBV6-2 or TRBV6-3, the J call TRBJ2-5, with unresolved D. The CDR3 loop spans 13 amino acids. The germline V and J ends were trimmed by 1 base and 1 base, with 4 bases remaining between them. In germline, CDR1 is MNHEY, CDR2 SVGEGT.

Remarks on this clonotype: At one end, the junction sequence differs from germline, possibly due to a read error. V and J are TRBV7-9 and TRBJ2-7, with D unresolved. The CDR3 sequence is 12 residues long. The germline V gene has CDR1 SEHNR and CDR2 FQNEAQ (reference sequence). The CDR3: CASSLISSEQYF. The CDR3 coding sequence is TGTGCCAGCAGCTTAATCTCCTCCGAGCAGTACTTC.

This clonotype turned up a few times. The chain couples TRBV5-1 to TRBJ2-1; possibly TRBD2 for D (6 bases). CDR1 is SGHRS and CDR2 is YFSETQ in the germline V gene. The CDR3 contains 11 residues. The germline V and J ends were trimmed by 1 base and 15 bases, with 11 bases remaining between them. The CDR3 sequence is CASSLTSQVFF. CDR3 bases: TGCGCCAGCAGCTTGACTAGCCAGGTGTTCTTC.

This clonotype was seen only a few times. The chain joins TRBV7-9 to TRBJ1-4; D is perhaps TRBD1 (5 bases). The germline V gene has CDR1 SEHNR and CDR2 FQNEAQ (reference sequence). Trimming stripped 1 base from V and 7 bases from J, with 13 bases between. CDR3 length: 15 residues. CDR3 region: CASSLEVRAAEKLFF. As DNA, the CDR3 is TGTGCCAGCAGCTTAGAGGTCAGGGCCGCTGAAAAACTGTTTTTT.

V and J are TRBV20-1 and TRBJ2-4; a weak D match, TRBD2 (7 bases). V lost 1 base and J 9 bases, leaving 25 bases between the germline ends. CDR3 length: 17 residues. Germline V gene data show CDR1 as DFQATT and CDR2 as SNEGSKA (reference sequence). The CDR3 sequence: CSARAPRDSQRGGIQYF. Here the CDR3 DNA reads TGCAGTGCTAGAGCACCCCGGGACTCGCAAAGGGGGGGCATTCAGTACTTC.

The sample holds a few counts of this clonotype. The V gene is TRBV20-1, the J gene TRBJ2-7; 9 nucleotides line up with TRBD2. V was clipped by 5 bases and J by 2 bases; unmatched bases: 10. The germline V gene encodes CDR1 DFQATT and CDR2 SNEGSKA (reference sequence). The CDR3 totals 15 residues. The CDR3 loop reads CSALPALAGTYEQYF. The CDR3 nucleotides are TGCAGTGCTTTACCGGCCCTAGCGGGGACCTACGAGCAGTACTTC.

This chain connects TRBV4-1 to TRBJ1-1; 8 bases match TRBD1. This CDR3 comprises 16 residues. From germline, CDR1 is MGHRA and CDR2 YSYEKL. The V segment lost 0 bases and the J segment 6 bases; nucleotides outside the gene matches: 9. In nucleotides, the CDR3 is TGCGCCAGCAGCCAAGATTCACAGGGGGTCGGAGCTGAAGCTTTCTTT. Encoded protein: CASSQDSQGVGAEAFF.

CDR3 coding DNA: TGTGCCAGCAGTCGGGACCTCGGGGAGACCCAGTACTTC. Translation gives CASSRDLGETQYF. V is TRBV12-3 or TRBV12-4 and J is TRBJ2-5, with D perhaps TRBD1 or TRBD2 (5 bases each). The CDR3 consists of 13 residues. V was shortened by 5 bases and J by 5 bases, with 12 bases between the two germline ends.

The chain uses TRBV28 and TRBJ2-5, with D tentatively TRBD2 (6 bases). The V gene lost 3 bases and the J gene lost 5 bases, with 10 bases spanning the gap. CDR3 length: 13 amino acids. Germline CDR1 and CDR2: MDHEN and SYDVKM. Here the CDR3 reads CASSFLGRETQYF. CDR3 DNA sequence: TGTGCCAGCAGTTTTTTGGGGAGGGAGACCCAGTACTTC.

The table lists this clonotype with many counts. V gene TRBV29-1 combines with J gene TRBJ1-1; 7 nucleotides align to TRBD1. CDR3 length equals 13 residues. With V trimmed by 4 bases and J by 3 bases, 5 bases remained unmatched. Germline V CDR1 and CDR2: SQVTM, ANQGSEA. DNA for the CDR3: TGCAGCGTTGTGGCGCAGGGGGACACTGAAGCTTTCTTT. Amino acids: CSVVAQGDTEAFF.

V gene TRBV6-2 or TRBV6-3 combines with J gene TRBJ2-1; D gene uncertain. V gave up 0 bases and J gave up 6 bases, with 6 bases separating them. CDR3 length: 13 residues. CDR1 is MNHEY and CDR2 is SVGEGT in the germline V gene. CDR3 sequence (DNA): TGTGCCAGCAGTTACTCCCCAGGCAATGAGCAGTTCTTC. Its protein product is CASSYSPGNEQFF.

The chain recombines TRBV7-9 with TRBJ2-5; D gene unclear. The V end was cut by 4 bases, the J end by 4 bases, with 13 bases between. The germline V gene encodes CDR1 SEHNR and CDR2 FQNEAQ (reference sequence). The CDR3 runs 14 residues. The CDR3 sequence is CASSSGPFGETQYF. The CDR3 bases are TGTGCCAGCAGCTCCGGTCCATTTGGAGAGACCCAGTACTTC.